This T cell receptor beta chain was sequenced during a study of blood T cell repertoires in COVID-19. Study background: Acute-phase and convalescent COVID-19 samples originated in the United States, Italy and Spain. T cells, B-cell-depleted T cells, or PBMCs supplied cDNA or gDNA.

Original handling: Estimation of nucleated cell counts was performed using reference gene primer amplification. Clones were read by immunoSEQ multiplex PCR, and TCRdb kept only the in-frame ones, dropping some. V, J and clone size derive from that table, while D and trimming were established from the DNA sequence. The sample has roughly 300,000 clones, 70% to 90% seen once. The clonotype originates from a woman aged 45-60 years who had recovered from COVID-19. The source material was peripheral blood.

For the CDR3, the DNA is TGTGCCAGCAGCTGGACAGGTCTCCTTGGCAATGAGCAGTTCTTC. Translated: CASSWTGLLGNEQFF. The rearrangement joins TRBV28 to TRBJ2-1, with 7 nucleotides matching TRBD1. The CDR3 consists of 15 residues. From germline, CDR1 is MDHEN and CDR2 SYDVKM. Unmatched junction bases numbered 11, after V lost 6 bases and J lost 6 bases.